Listed below are T cell receptor beta chains from one sample, sequenced in a study of blood T cells in healthy people across ages. MiXCR, applied by TCRdb to the 5' RACE reads, yields one record per CDR3 protein. The data hold about 830,000 distinct CDR3 sequences, with 55% to 75% observed a single time. Sequenced input: blood. All receptors come from a man younger than 45 in good health. The CDR3 runs from the conserved cysteine through the conserved F or W. The D gene is left open where the match is weak. Expanded clones are given a class, and other clones once, few, many or no size at all.

TRBD2	-	TRBV9	TRBJ2-3	CASSPQPGLAGGLTDTQYF	TGTGCCAGCAGCCCACAACCGGGACTAGCGGGAGGGTTAACAGATACGCAGTATTTT
TRBD1	once	TRBV28	TRBJ2-7	CASSPWTGRAYEQYF	TGTGCCAGCAGTCCATGGACAGGGCGGGCGTACGAGCAGTACTTC
TRBD1	-	TRBV20-1	TRBJ2-1	CSAPGQGNNEQFF	TGCAGTGCACCGGGACAGGGGAACAATGAGCAGTTCTTC
TRBD2	-	TRBV7-2	TRBJ2-5	CASSLSARAGEQETQYF	TGTGCCAGCAGCTTATCGGCGCGAGCGGGGGAACAAGAGACCCAGTACTTC
-	-	TRBV4-1	TRBJ2-7	CASSDGTAGSYEQYF	TGCGCCAGCAGCGATGGGACCGCAGGATCCTACGAGCAGTACTTC
-	-	TRBV6-6	TRBJ1-5	CASSYSVPAVQPQHF	TGTGCCAGCAGTTACTCGGTCCCGGCGGTCCAGCCCCAGCATTTT
TRBD2	-	TRBV27	TRBJ2-3	CASSQTSGGYPSTDTQYF	TGTGCCAGCAGTCAGACTAGCGGGGGTTACCCTAGCACAGATACGCAGTATTTT
-	-	TRBV2	TRBJ1-2	CASSERGGGRRGYTF	TGTGCCAGCAGTGAGAGGGGTGGGGGGCGACGTGGCTACACCTTC
-	-	TRBV5-1	TRBJ1-2	CASSLAGGNGRGYTF	TGCGCCAGCAGCTTGGCCGGGGGGAACGGCAGGGGCTACACCTTC
TRBD1	-	TRBV28	TRBJ1-4	CASSAPRDRAEKLFF	TGTGCCAGCAGTGCGCCCCGGGACAGGGCGGAAAAACTGTTTTTT
TRBD1	-	TRBV20-1	TRBJ1-6	CSATGTGRSYNSPLHF	TGCAGTGCTACCGGGACAGGAAGGTCCTATAATTCACCCCTCCACTTT
-	-	TRBV5-1	TRBJ2-5	CASSLEGYQETQYF	TGCGCCAGCAGCTTGGAGGGGTACCAAGAGACCCAGTACTTC
-	few	TRBV6-6	TRBJ1-6	CASSYSPAGGSPLHF	TGTGCCAGCAGTTACTCCCCTGCGGGCGGTTCACCCCTCCACTTT
-	once	TRBV20-1	TRBJ2-1	CSAPQGRLSGDEQFF	TGCAGTGCTCCCCAAGGTCGTCTAAGCGGCGATGAGCAGTTCTTC
-	-	TRBV7-9	TRBJ1-6	CASSSEQWNSPLHF	TGTGCCAGCAGCTCCGAACAGTGGAATTCACCCCTCCACTTT
-	few	TRBV7-2	TRBJ2-2	CASSLAFLTGELFF	TGTGCCAGCAGCTTAGCGTTCCTCACCGGGGAGCTGTTTTTT
-	-	TRBV12-3/TRBV12-4	TRBJ1-2	CASSSDRFNYGYTF	TGTGCCAGCAGTTCGGACAGATTTAACTATGGCTACACCTTC
TRBD1	-	TRBV7-9	TRBJ1-6	CASVSSGTGGFNSPLHF	TGTGCCAGCGTCTCTTCGGGGACAGGGGGGTTTAATTCACCCCTCCACTTT
TRBD1	-	TRBV29-1	TRBJ1-6	CSFRQGHDSPSHF	TGCAGCTTTCGACAGGGCCATGATTCACCCTCCCACTTT
-	-	TRBV6-5	TRBJ1-1	CASSPALGTEAFF	TGTGCCAGCAGCCCGGCCCTAGGCACTGAAGCTTTCTTT
-	-	TRBV19	TRBJ2-7	CASKSGSYEQYF	TGTGCCAGTAAGTCAGGTTCCTACGAGCAGTACTTC
TRBD1	-	TRBV5-1	TRBJ2-5	CASSTTGAQETQYF	TGCGCCAGCAGCACAACAGGGGCCCAAGAGACCCAGTACTTC
-	-	TRBV20-1	TRBJ2-3	CSAPKEGGSEDTQYF	TGCAGTGCGCCGAAGGAGGGGGGGAGTGAGGATACGCAGTATTTT